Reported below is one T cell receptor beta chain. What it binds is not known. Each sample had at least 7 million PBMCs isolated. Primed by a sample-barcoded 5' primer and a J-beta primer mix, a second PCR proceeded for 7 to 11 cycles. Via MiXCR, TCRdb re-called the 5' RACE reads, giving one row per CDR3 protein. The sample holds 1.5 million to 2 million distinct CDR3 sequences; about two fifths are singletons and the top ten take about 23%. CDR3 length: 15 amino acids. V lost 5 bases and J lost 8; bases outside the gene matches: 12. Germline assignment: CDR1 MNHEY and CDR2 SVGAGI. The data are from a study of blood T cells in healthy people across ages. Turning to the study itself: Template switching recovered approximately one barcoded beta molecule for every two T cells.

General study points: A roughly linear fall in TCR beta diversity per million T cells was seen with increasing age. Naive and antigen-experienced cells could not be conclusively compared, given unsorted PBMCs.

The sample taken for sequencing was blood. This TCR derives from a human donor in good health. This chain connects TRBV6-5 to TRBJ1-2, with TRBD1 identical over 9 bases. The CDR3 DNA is TGTGCCAGCAGTCTACACCTAGGGACAGGGAGCGGCTACACCTTC. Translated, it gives CASSLHLGTGSGYTF.